This is a list of T cell receptor beta chains from one sample in a study of sequential checkpoint blockade in melanoma. Libraries were prepared by immunoSEQ multiplex PCR; TCRdb keeps only in-frame clonotypes and omits some of them. The sample lists approximately 34,000 clones; 80% to 90% were seen once. This sample comprised CD8+ T cells sorted from blood (inferred from file names), obtained from a patient given nivolumab and ipilimumab in sequence. The receptors shown here come from a human donor with melanoma. Both conserved end residues are trimmed from each CDR3. Not all rows give a size; the values are once, few, many and, for expanded clones, a class.

cdr3_aa,v_call,cdr3_length,clone_size
ASSLSLIYAQY,TRBV5-1,11,-
ASSPSGRDYGYT,TRBV4-1,12,-
ASGPGTSSYNEQF,TRBV27,13,-
ATGTGEWEQY,TRBV19,10,-
ASSPGYTGGTEAF,TRBV28,13,-
ASSLGREAYEQY,TRBV27,12,-
ASSYEQGNYGYT,TRBV6-5,12,-
ASSHLPGQLNQPQH,TRBV19,14,-
ASSPRTGGYEQY,TRBV7-6,12,-
ASSYASTGGNFANTGELF,TRBV2,18,-
ASSPEADRELYGYT,TRBV19,14,-
SVGPGTGGGYT,TRBV29-1,11,once
ASNHPGLATY,TRBV27,10,once
ASSPGGTGELF,TRBV5-4,11,-
AWGWRPGTGEDEQF,TRBV30,14,once
ASSDRPNTEAF,TRBV27,11,-
AWSWGGGGADTQY,TRBV30,13,-
ASSEVTGNTEAF,TRBV6-1,12,-
ASSLGTGTYEQY,TRBV5-4,12,once
ASSSGYEETQY,TRBV28,11,-
ASRSFPRGRQPQH,TRBV12-2,13,-
ASSLRQGAYQETQY,TRBV27,14,-
ASSSAFGQPQETQY,TRBV27,14,-
ASSPTENTGELF,TRBV7-9,12,-
ASSSEPGQQETQY,TRBV11-2,13,-
ASSHQVGLAGDTGELF,TRBV7-8,16,-
ASSMETGVETQY,TRBV19,12,once
ASSDGTGGNEQF,TRBV6-4,12,few
ASSIAGGPGDTQY,TRBV19,13,-
ASSVGTSGYEQF,TRBV19,12,few
ASSSGLAGYEQY,TRBV6-5,12,few
ASRRTGSSYEQY,TRBV2,12,once
ASSYRGTSGELSTDTQY,TRBV5-6,17,-
ASSQDNYNEQF,TRBV4-1,11,-
ASSIVRGRDIDGYT,TRBV19,14,-
ASSTHGDRDTQY,TRBV28,12,-
ASSYSNEGEKLF,TRBV6-6,12,-
ASSPTGLSYEQY,TRBV7-2,12,-
ASSEEDFNQPQH,TRBV2,12,-
ASSLLAGEGEQY,TRBV27,12,few
ASSQEVSGDLGQY,TRBV4-2,13,-
ASSYGGELVNTEAF,TRBV6-5,14,-
ASRAGSSYEQY,TRBV7-8,11,-
ASMPGQGAQEQY,TRBV7-6,12,-
ASSGQGGLNTEAF,TRBV6-5,13,-